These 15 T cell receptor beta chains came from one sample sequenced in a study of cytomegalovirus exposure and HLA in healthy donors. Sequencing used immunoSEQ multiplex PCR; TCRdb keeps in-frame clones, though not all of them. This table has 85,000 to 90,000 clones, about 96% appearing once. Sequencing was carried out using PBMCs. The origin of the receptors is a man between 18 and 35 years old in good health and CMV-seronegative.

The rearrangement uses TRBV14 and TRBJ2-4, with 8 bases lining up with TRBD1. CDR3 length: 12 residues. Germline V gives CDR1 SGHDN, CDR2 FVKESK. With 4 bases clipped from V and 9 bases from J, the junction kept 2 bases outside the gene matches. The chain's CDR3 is CASSPDRAIQYF. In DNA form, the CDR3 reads TGTGCCAGCAGCCCGGACAGGGCCATTCAGTACTTC.

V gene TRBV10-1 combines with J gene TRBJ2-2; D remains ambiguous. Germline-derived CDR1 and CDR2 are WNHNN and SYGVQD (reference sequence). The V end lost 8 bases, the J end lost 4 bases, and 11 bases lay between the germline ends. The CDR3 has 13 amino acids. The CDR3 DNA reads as TGCGCCAGCGGAGCGATCGGCACCGGGGAGCTGTTTTTT. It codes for CASGAIGTGELFF.

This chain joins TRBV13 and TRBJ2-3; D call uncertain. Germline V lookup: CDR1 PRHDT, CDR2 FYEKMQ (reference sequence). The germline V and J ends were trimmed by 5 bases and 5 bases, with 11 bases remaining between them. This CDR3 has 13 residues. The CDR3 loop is CASSRRLVDTQYF. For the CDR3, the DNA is TGTGCCAGCAGCCGCCGACTGGTAGATACGCAGTATTTT.

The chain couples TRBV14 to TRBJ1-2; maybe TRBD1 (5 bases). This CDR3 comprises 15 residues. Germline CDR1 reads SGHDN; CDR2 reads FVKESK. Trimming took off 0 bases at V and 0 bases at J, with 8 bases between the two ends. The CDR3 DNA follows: TGTGCCAGCAGCCAAGATCACAGGACTAACTATGGCTACACCTTC. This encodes CASSQDHRTNYGYTF.

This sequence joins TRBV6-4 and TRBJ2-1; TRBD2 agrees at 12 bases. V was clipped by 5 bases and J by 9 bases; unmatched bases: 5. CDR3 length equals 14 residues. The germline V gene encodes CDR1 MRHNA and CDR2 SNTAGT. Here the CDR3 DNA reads TGTGCCAGCAGTTCGACTAGCGGGAGATCTGAGCAGTTCTTC. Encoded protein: CASSSTSGRSEQFF.

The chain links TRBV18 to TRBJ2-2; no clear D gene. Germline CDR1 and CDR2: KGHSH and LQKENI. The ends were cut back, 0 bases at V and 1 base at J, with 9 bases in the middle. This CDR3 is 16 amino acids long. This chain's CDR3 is CASSPPAAENTGELFF. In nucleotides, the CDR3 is TGTGCCAGCTCACCACCGGCGGCAGAGAACACCGGGGAGCTGTTTTTT.

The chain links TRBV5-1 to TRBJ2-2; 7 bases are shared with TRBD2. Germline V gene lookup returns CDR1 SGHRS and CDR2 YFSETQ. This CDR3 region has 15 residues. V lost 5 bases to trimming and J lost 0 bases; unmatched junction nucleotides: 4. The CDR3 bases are TGCGCCAGCAGTCTAGCGGCTGCGAACACCGGGGAGCTGTTTTTT. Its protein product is CASSLAAANTGELFF.

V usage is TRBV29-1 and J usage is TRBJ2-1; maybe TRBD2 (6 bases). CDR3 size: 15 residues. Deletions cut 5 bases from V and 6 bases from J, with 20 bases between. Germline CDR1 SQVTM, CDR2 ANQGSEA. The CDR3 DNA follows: TGCAGCGTTAAGCGGAGGGGACCGTTATGCAATGAGCAGTTCTTC. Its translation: CSVKRRGPLCNEQFF.

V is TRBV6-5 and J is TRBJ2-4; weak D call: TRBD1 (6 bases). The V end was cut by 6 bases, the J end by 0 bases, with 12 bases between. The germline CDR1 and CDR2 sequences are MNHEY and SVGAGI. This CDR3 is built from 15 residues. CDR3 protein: CASSAGQLAKNIQYF. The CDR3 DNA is TGTGCCAGCAGCGCAGGACAGCTAGCCAAAAACATTCAGTACTTC.

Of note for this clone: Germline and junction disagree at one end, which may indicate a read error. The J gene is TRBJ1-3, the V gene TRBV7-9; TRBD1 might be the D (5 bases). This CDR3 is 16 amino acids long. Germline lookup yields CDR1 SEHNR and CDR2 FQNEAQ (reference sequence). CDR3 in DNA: TGTGCCAGCAGCTTAGGGCAACAGGTATCTGGAGACACCATATATTTT. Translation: CASSLGQQVSGDTIYF.

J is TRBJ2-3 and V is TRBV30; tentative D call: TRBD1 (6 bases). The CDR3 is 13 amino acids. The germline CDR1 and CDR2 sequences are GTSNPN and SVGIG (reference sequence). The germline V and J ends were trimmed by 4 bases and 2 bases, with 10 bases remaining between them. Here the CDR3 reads CAWTTGSTDTQYF. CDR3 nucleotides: TGTGCCTGGACAACAGGGTCCACAGATACGCAGTATTTT.

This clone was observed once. The CDR3 reads CASSYGVRESIDEQYF. The CDR3 DNA reads TGCGCCAGCAGCTATGGCGTGCGGGAGAGCATCGACGAGCAGTACTTC. The chain is built from TRBV4-1 and TRBJ2-7; 7 bases align to TRBD2. Per the germline V gene, CDR1 is MGHRA and CDR2 is YSYEKL. V shed 5 bases and J 5 bases; nucleotides not matched to a gene: 15. CDR3 size: 16 residues.

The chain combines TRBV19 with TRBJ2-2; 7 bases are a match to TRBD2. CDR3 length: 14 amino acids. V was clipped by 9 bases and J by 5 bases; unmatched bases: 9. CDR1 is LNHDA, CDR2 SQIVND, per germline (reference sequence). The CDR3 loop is CASWVREGTGELFF. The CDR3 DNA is TGTGCCAGCTGGGTGAGGGAGGGAACCGGGGAGCTGTTTTTT.

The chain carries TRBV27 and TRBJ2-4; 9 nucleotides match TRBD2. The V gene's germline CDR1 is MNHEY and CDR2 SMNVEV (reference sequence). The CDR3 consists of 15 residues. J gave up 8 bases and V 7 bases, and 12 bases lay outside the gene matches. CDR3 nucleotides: TGTGCCAGCATGGGTAGCGGGAGTTGGGGAGACATTCAGTACTTC. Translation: CASMGSGSWGDIQYF.

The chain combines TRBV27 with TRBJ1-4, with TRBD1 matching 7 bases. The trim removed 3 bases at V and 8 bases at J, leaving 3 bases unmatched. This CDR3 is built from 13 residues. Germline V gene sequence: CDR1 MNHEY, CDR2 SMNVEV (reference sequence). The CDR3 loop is CASSFLDREKLFF. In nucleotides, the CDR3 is TGTGCCAGCAGTTTCCTGGACAGGGAAAAACTGTTTTTT.